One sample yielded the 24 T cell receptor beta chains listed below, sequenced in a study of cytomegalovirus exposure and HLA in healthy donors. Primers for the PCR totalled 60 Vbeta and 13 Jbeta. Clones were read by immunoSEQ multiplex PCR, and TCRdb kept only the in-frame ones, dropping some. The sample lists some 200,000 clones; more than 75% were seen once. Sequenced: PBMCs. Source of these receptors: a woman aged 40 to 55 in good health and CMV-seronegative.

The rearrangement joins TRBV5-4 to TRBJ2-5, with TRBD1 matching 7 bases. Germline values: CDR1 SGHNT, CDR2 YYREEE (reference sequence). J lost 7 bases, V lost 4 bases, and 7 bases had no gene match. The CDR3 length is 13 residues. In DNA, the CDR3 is TGTGCCAGCAGCATAAGGGACAGAGGGACCCAGTACTTC. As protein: CASSIRDRGTQYF. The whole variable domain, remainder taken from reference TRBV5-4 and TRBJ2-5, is ETGVTQSPTHLIKTRGQQVTLRCSSQSGHNTVSWYQQALGQGPQFIFQYYREEENGRGNFPPRFSGLQFPNYSSELNVNALELDDSALYLCASSIRDRGTQYFGPGTRLLVL.

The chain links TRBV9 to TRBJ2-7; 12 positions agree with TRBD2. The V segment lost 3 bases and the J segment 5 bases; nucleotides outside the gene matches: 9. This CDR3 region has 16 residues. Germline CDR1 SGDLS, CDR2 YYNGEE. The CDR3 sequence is CASSDSSGRALNEQYF. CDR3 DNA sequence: TGTGCCAGCAGCGACTCTAGCGGGAGGGCTTTGAACGAGCAGTACTTC.

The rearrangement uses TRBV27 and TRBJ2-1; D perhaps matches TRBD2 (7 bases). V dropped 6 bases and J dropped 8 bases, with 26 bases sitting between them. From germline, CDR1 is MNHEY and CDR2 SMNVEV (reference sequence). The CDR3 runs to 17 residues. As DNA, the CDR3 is TGTGCCAGCAGACCCCTTAAAGGGGGGGCTGTTTACGATGAGCAGTTCTTC. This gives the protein CASRPLKGGAVYDEQFF.

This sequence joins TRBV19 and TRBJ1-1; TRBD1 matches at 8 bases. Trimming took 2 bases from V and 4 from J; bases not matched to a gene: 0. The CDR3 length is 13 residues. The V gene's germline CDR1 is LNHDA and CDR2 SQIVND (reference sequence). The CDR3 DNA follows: TGTGCCAGTAGTATAACAGGGGGCACTGAAGCTTTCTTT. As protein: CASSITGGTEAFF.

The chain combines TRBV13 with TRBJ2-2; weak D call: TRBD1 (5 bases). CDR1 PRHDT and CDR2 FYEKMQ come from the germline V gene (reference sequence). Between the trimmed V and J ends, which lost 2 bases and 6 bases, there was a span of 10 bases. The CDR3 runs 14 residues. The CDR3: CASSLQGYPGELFF. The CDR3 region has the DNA TGTGCCAGCAGCTTACAGGGCTATCCCGGGGAGCTGTTTTTT.

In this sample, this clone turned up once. The chain's CDR3 is CASSGLAGDQETQYF. CDR3 DNA: TGTGCCAGCAGTGGACTAGCGGGAGACCAAGAGACCCAGTACTTC. The V and J genes are TRBV9 and TRBJ2-5; 13 nucleotides match TRBD2. This CDR3 has 15 amino acids. J was trimmed by 0 bases and V by 5 bases; bases with no gene match: 1. Germline-derived CDR1 and CDR2 are SGDLS and YYNGEE.

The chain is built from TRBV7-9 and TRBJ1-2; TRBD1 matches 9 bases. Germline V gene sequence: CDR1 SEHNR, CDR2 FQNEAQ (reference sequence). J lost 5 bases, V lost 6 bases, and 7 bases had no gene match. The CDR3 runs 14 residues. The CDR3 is CASSHGQGTYGYTF. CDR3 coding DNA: TGTGCCAGCAGTCACGGACAGGGGACGTATGGCTACACCTTC.

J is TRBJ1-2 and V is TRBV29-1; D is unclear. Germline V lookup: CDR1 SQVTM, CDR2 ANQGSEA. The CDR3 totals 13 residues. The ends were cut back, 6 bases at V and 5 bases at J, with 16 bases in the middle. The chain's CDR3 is CSVEQGSGYGYTF. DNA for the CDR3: TGCAGCGTAGAGCAAGGGAGTGGATATGGCTACACCTTC.

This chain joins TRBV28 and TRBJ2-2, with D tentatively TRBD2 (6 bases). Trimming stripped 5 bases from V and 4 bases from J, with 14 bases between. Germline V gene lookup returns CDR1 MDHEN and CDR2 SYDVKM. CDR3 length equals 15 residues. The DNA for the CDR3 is TGTGCCAGCAGTCCCTGGGGGGTTGGCACCGGGGAGCTGTTTTTT. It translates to CASSPWGVGTGELFF.

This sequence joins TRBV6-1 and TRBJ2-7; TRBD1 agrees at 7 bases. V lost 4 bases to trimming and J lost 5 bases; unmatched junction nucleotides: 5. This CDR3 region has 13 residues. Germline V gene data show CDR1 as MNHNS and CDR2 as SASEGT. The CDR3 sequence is CASSGTGAHEQYF. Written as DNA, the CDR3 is TGTGCCAGCAGTGGTACAGGGGCCCACGAGCAGTACTTC.

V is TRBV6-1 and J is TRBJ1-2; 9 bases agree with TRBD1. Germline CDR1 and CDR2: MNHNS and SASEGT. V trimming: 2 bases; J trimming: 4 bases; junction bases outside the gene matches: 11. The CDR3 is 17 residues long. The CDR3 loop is CASSEITGTGFSYGYTF. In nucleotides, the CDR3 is TGTGCCAGCAGTGAAATCACCGGGACAGGGTTTAGCTATGGCTACACCTTC.

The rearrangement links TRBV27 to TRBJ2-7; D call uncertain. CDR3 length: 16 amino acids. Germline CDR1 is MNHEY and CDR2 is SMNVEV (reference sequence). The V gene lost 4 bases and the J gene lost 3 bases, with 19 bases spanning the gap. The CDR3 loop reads CASSSQEVWSGYEQYF. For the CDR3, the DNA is TGTGCCAGCAGTTCCCAAGAAGTGTGGAGTGGCTACGAGCAGTACTTC.

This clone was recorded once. CDR3 protein: CASSSLPQGTNTEAFF. The DNA for the CDR3 is TGCGCCAGCAGCTCCCTTCCCCAGGGAACTAACACTGAAGCTTTCTTT. The chain is built from TRBV5-1 and TRBJ1-1, with a tentative D call TRBD1 (5 bases). V was shortened by 3 bases and J by 2 bases, with 17 bases between the two germline ends. CDR3 length: 16 amino acids. Germline CDR1 reads SGHRS; CDR2 reads YFSETQ.

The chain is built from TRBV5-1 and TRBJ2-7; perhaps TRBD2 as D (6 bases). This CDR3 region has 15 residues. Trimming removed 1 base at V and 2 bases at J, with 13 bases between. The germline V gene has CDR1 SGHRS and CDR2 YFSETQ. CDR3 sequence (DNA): TGCGCCAGCAGCTTGTCTCCGCGGGAAGCCTACGAGCAGTACTTC. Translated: CASSLSPREAYEQYF.

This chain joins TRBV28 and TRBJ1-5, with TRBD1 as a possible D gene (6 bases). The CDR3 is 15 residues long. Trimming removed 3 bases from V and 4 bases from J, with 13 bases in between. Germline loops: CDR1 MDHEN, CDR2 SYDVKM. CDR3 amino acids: CASSFAGARNQPQHF. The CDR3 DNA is TGTGCCAGCAGTTTTGCGGGGGCGCGAAATCAGCCCCAGCATTTT.

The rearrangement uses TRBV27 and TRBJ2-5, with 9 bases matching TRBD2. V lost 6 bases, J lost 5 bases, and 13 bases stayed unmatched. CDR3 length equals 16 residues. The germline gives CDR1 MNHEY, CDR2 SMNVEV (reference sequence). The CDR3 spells CASRGLLRREGETQYF. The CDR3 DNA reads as TGTGCCAGCAGAGGGCTTTTACGGCGGGAGGGCGAGACCCAGTACTTC.

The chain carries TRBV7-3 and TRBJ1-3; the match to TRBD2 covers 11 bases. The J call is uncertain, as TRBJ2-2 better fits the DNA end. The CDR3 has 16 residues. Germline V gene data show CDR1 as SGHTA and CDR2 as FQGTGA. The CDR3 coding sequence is TGTGCCAGCAGCCCGGGACTAGCGGTGAACACCGGGGAGCTGTTTTTT. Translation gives CASSPGLAVNTGELFF.

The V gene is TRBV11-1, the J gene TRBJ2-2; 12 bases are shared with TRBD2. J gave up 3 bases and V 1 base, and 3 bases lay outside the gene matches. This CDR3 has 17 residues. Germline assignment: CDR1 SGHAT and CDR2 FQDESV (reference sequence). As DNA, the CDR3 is TGTGCCAGCAGCTTAGAACTAGCGGGAGGATACACCGGGGAGCTGTTTTTT. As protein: CASSLELAGGYTGELFF.

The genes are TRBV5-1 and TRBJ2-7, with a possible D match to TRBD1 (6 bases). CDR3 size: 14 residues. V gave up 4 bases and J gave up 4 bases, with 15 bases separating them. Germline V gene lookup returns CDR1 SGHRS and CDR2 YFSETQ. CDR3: CASSTSRGGYEQYF. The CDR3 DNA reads TGCGCCAGCAGCACGAGCAGGGGCGGATACGAGCAGTACTTC.

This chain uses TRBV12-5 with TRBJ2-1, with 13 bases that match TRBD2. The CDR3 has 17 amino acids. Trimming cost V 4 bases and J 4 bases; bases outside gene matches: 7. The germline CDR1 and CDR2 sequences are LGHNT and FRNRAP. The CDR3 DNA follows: TGTGCTAGTGGTTCCAGCCCGGGACTAGCGGGGTACAATGAGCAGTTCTTC. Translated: CASGSSPGLAGYNEQFF.

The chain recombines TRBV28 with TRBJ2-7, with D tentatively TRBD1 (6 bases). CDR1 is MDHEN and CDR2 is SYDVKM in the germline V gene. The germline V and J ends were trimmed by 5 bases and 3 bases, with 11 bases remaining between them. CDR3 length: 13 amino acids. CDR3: CASSNGQLYEQYF. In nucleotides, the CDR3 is TGTGCCAGCAGTAACGGACAGCTCTACGAGCAGTACTTC. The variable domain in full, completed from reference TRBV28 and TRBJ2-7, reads DVKVTQSSRYLVKRTGEKVFLECVQDMDHENMFWYRQDPGLGLRLIYFSYDVKMKEKGDIPEGYSVSREKKERFSLILESASTNQTSMYLCASSNGQLYEQYFGPGTRLTVT.

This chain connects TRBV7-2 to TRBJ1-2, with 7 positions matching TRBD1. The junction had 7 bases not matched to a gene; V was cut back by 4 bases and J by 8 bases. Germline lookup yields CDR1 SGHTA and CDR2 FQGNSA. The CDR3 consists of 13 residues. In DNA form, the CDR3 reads TGTGCCAGCAGCTCCCCAGGGGGGCTCGGCTACACCTTC. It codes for CASSSPGGLGYTF. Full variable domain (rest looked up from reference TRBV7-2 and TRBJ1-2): GAGVSQSPSNKVTEKGKDVELRCDPISGHTALYWYRQSLGQGLEFLIYFQGNSAPDKSGLPSDRFSAERTGGSVSTLTIQRTQQEDSAVYLCASSSPGGLGYTFGSGTRLTVV.

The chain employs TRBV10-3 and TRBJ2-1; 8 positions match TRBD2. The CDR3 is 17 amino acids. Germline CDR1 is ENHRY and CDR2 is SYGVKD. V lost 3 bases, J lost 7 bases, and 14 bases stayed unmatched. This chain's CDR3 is CAISDSGPAGVSNEQFF. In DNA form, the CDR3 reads TGTGCCATCAGTGACTCTGGGCCAGCGGGAGTCAGTAATGAGCAGTTCTTC.

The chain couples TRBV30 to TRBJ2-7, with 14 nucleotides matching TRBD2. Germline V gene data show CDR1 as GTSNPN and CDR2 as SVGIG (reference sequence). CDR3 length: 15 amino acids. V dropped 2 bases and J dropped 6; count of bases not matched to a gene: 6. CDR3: CAWSPGTSGGLEQYF. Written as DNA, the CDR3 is TGTGCCTGGAGTCCCGGGACTAGCGGGGGACTCGAGCAGTACTTC.